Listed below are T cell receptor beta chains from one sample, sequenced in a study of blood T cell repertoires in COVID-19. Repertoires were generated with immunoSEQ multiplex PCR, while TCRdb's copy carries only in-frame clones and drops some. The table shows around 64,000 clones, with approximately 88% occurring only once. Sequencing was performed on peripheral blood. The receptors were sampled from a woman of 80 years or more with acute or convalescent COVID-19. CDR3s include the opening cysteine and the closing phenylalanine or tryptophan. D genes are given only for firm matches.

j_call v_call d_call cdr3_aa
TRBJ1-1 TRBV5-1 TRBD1 CASSATGGATTEAFF
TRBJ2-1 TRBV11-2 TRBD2 CASSFNIWSGGNEQFF
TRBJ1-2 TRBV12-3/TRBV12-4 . CASSFGRVSGYTF
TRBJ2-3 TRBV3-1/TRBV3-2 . CASSPGGTYTDTQYF
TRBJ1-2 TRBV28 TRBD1 CASRPTGSYGYTF
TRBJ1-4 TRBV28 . CASSFLLTVATNEKLFF
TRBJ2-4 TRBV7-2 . CASSLQGQAKNIQYF
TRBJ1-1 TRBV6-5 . CASSYETEAFF
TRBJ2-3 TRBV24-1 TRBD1 CATSDSDRGPDTQYF
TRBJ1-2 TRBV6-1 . CASSEAPVVSGYTF
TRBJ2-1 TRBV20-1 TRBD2 CSASPLTSGRRNEQFF
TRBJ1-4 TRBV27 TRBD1 CASSTGGDEKLFF
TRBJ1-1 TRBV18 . CASSPPGGYLMNTEAFF
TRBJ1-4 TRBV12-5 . CASGLVRWEEKLFF
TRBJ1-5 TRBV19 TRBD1 CASSPRSGTGRDQPQHF
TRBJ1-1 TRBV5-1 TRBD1 CASSGQGEFTEAFF
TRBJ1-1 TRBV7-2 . CASSAGENTEAFF
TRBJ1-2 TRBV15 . CATAQSNYGYTF
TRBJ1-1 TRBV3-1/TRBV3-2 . CASSQDRGFGYTEAFF
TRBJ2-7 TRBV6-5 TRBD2 CASSQGTSGGARQYF
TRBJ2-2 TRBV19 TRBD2 CASSREAGGPTGELFF
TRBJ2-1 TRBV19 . CASSFQGGGYNEQFF
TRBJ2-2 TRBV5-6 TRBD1 CASGSRGRNTGELFF
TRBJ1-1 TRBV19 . CASSIDPGSTEAFF
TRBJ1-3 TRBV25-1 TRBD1 CASSASGGGNTIYF
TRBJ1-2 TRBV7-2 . CASSFNSEGYTF
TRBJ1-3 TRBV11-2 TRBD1 CASSSWTRGENTIYF
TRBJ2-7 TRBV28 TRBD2 CASRRPGLAGGSEQYF
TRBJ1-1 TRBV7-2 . CASSWGGSASEAFF
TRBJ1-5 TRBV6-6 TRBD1 CASSLTGDQPQHF
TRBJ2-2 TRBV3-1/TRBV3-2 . CASSQGGSTGELFF
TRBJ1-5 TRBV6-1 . CASDSLGQPQHF
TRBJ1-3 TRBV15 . CATSRALGGGRTGNTIYF
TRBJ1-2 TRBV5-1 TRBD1 CASSSGQGPYGYTF
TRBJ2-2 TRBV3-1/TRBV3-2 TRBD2 CASSQGLSGFPNTGELFF
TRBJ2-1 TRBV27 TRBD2 CATKLGLDEFF
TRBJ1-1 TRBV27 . CASSSPGGRGTEAFF
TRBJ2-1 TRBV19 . CASSTPIGGQSSYNEQFF
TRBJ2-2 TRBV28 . CASSRAGLNTGELFF
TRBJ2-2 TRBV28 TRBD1 CASSLRDRGRGELFF